The clone carrying this TCR beta chain was found once. Its target is not known. 60 Vbeta and 13 Jbeta primers were used in PCR. The table came from immunoSEQ multiplex PCR; TCRdb's copy has only in-frame clones and leaves some out. The sample contains over 150,000 clones, roughly three quarters of which appear only once. The CDR3 runs 13 residues. Trimming cost V 10 bases and J 5 bases, with 14 bases left between them. Germline V lookup: CDR1 LNHDA, CDR2 SQIVND (reference sequence). These data belong to a study of cytomegalovirus exposure and HLA in healthy donors. Study-wide results and caveats: Presence/absence results assume similar sequencing depth per donor, which may not hold. TCR beta sequences reportedly predicted most subjects' HLA-A and HLA-B alleles accurately.

The sequenced material came from PBMCs. This receptor was obtained from a man aged 30 to 39 in good health and CMV-seropositive. The J gene is TRBJ2-2, the V gene TRBV19, with a possible D match to TRBD2 (5 bases). The DNA of the CDR3 is TGTGCCACGGGCGACTATCTAACCGGGGAGCTGTTTTTT. This codes for CATGDYLTGELFF.